Each of the 25 T cell receptor beta chains below was sequenced from the same sample in a study of identical twins. Each CDR3 protein gets one entry after TCRdb re-called the 5' RACE reads with MiXCR. The table includes over 600,000 distinct CDR3 sequences, less than 25% detected once. Separately, the same data were catalogued under a study of T cells expressing NK-cell markers.

The specimen was PBMCs. These receptors all come from a young woman in good health.

The rearrangement uses TRBV29-1 and TRBJ2-7, with a tentative D call TRBD2 (6 bases). This CDR3 has 12 amino acids. V was trimmed by 4 bases and J by 2 bases, leaving 9 bases between them. Germline loops: CDR1 SQVTM, CDR2 ANQGSEA. CDR3 bases: TGCAGCGTTGGGGGACTGACCTACGAGCAGTACTTC. Amino acid sequence: CSVGGLTYEQYF.

The V and J genes are TRBV20-1 and TRBJ2-5; no definite D call. The V gene's germline CDR1 is DFQATT and CDR2 SNEGSKA (reference sequence). The CDR3 is 12 residues long. Trimming shortened V by 6 bases and J by 5 bases, and 13 bases separated the two germline ends. CDR3 in amino acids: CSARRLGETQYF. CDR3 in DNA: TGCAGTGCAAGAAGGTTGGGGGAGACCCAGTACTTC.

The gene calls are TRBV10-3 and TRBJ2-7, with TRBD1 matching over 7 bases. The CDR3 has 15 amino acids. V was pared by 4 bases and J by 2 bases, with 8 bases of the junction left unmatched. Per the germline V gene, CDR1 is ENHRY and CDR2 is SYGVKD. CDR3 sequence: CAISVTGKGTYEQYF. As DNA, the CDR3 is TGTGCCATCAGTGTGACAGGGAAGGGTACCTACGAGCAGTACTTC.

The chain recombines TRBV2 with TRBJ1-5; D gene unclear. CDR3 length: 13 residues. Germline values: CDR1 SNHLY, CDR2 FYNNEI. V lost 10 bases to trimming and J lost 2 bases, with 12 bases between them. The CDR3 DNA is TGTGCCACCTCCGGGCCCCGCAATCAGCCCCAGCATTTT. Translated, it gives CATSGPRNQPQHF.

The chain is built from TRBV20-1 and TRBJ2-1; 13 bases agree with TRBD2. V was pared by 5 bases and J by 6 bases, with 4 bases of the junction left unmatched. The germline gives CDR1 DFQATT, CDR2 SNEGSKA (reference sequence). The CDR3 has 14 residues. CDR3 region: CSAFGLAGVNEQFF. For the CDR3, the DNA is TGCAGTGCTTTCGGACTAGCGGGAGTCAATGAGCAGTTCTTC.

The chain joins TRBV6-5 to TRBJ1-5; D is undetermined. The CDR3 has 16 residues. CDR1 and CDR2 (germline): MNHEY, SVGAGI. Trimming stripped 0 bases from V and 9 bases from J, with 18 bases between. The CDR3 bases are TGTGCCAGCAGTTACTCGGTGCGGGGTTCATCAATGCCCCAGCATTTT. Its protein is CASSYSVRGSSMPQHF.

This clonotype has ten or more counts. This chain uses TRBV12-3 or TRBV12-4 with TRBJ2-7; D remains unclear. V was clipped by 5 bases and J by 3 bases, with 14 bases between them. There are 14 residues in the CDR3. The CDR3 here is CASSPNFGYYEQYF. In nucleotides, the CDR3 is TGTGCCAGCAGTCCAAATTTTGGTTACTACGAGCAGTACTTC.

This rearrangement joins TRBV29-1 to TRBJ2-2, with D possibly being TRBD1 (6 bases). Germline CDR1 is SQVTM and CDR2 is ANQGSEA. V was trimmed by 3 bases and J by 4 bases, leaving 12 bases between them. This CDR3 contains 14 residues. The chain's CDR3 is CSVDGQGPTGELFF. The CDR3 DNA reads TGCAGCGTTGACGGGCAGGGGCCCACCGGGGAGCTGTTTTTT.

This clonotype appeared a few times. The gene calls are TRBV7-9 and TRBJ2-5; 7 bases fit TRBD2. Germline V gene lookup returns CDR1 SEHNR and CDR2 FQNEAQ (reference sequence). Losses at the gene ends were 4 bases for V and 1 base for J; bases not matched to a gene: 6. The CDR3 consists of 15 residues. The CDR3 protein is CASSSFWGGQETQYF. The CDR3 DNA sequence: TGTGCCAGCAGCTCCTTTTGGGGGGGCCAAGAGACCCAGTACTTC.

The sample holds a few counts of this clonotype. The gene calls are TRBV5-6 and TRBJ2-5, with D uncertain. Deletions cut 2 bases from V and 1 base from J, with 9 bases between. From germline, CDR1 is SGHDT and CDR2 YYEEEE. This CDR3 region has 14 residues. The CDR3 reads CASSFRRTQETQYF. The CDR3 coding sequence is TGTGCCAGCAGCTTTAGACGGACCCAAGAGACCCAGTACTTC.

This clonotype was observed a handful of times. The chain uses TRBV6-5 and TRBJ2-5; 12 bases line up with TRBD2. The CDR3 has 18 residues. Germline V CDR1 and CDR2: MNHEY, SVGAGI. V gave up 2 bases and J gave up 5 bases; unmatched junction bases: 12. CDR3 in DNA: TGTGCCAGCAGTTACCGTTCGGAGGGACTAGCGGGTCTGGAGACCCAGTACTTC. Protein product: CASSYRSEGLAGLETQYF.

This clonotype turned up a few times. This chain joins TRBV27 and TRBJ2-5, with TRBD2 as a possible D gene (6 bases). V was clipped by 5 bases and J by 5 bases, with 12 bases between them. The CDR3 extends over 13 amino acids. Germline V gene data show CDR1 as MNHEY and CDR2 as SMNVEV (reference sequence). The DNA of the CDR3 is TGTGCCAGCAGTCTTCGGGGGTTTGAGACCCAGTACTTC. Encoded protein: CASSLRGFETQYF.

The CDR3 DNA reads as TGTGCCACCCTACCCGGACTAGCGGCCTCAGATACGCAGTATTTT. Translation: CATLPGLAASDTQYF. The chain employs TRBV10-3 and TRBJ2-3; 10 nucleotides agree with TRBD2. After removal of 10 bases from V and 4 bases from J, the junction contained 11 bases not matched to a gene. CDR1 is ENHRY, CDR2 SYGVKD, per germline. This CDR3 is built from 15 residues.

The CDR3 DNA sequence: TGTGCCAGCACATCTTTACAGGGGAGGTACACTGAAGCTTTCTTT. Translation gives CASTSLQGRYTEAFF. The chain recombines TRBV6-1 with TRBJ1-1; 7 bases are a match to TRBD1. Germline trimming cut 7 bases from V and 3 bases from J; bases unmatched to any gene: 11. This CDR3 is 15 amino acids long. The germline V gene has CDR1 MNHNS and CDR2 SASEGT.

The V and J genes are TRBV5-1 and TRBJ2-3; TRBD2 is a possible D gene (5 bases). V lost 0 bases to trimming and J lost 2 bases, with 13 bases between them. The CDR3 sequence is 16 residues long. CDR1 is SGHRS, CDR2 YFSETQ, per germline. CDR3: CASSLGRAGFTDTQYF. Here the CDR3 DNA reads TGCGCCAGCAGCTTGGGGCGGGCTGGCTTCACAGATACGCAGTATTTT.

This clonotype was observed a few times. CDR3 loop: CASSSPAGTNYGYTF. As DNA, the CDR3 is TGTGCCAGCAGTTCCCCTGCCGGGACAAACTATGGCTACACCTTC. The rearrangement links TRBV6-5 to TRBJ1-2; a possible D gene is TRBD1 (6 bases). Germline V gene sequence: CDR1 MNHEY, CDR2 SVGAGI. This CDR3 has 15 amino acids. V lost 4 bases and J 2 bases, leaving 14 bases between the germline ends.

The chain links TRBV12-3 or TRBV12-4 to TRBJ1-1, with D perhaps TRBD1 (5 bases). The CDR3 is 16 amino acids. V was pared by 7 bases and J by 3 bases, with 21 bases between. In DNA form, the CDR3 reads TGTGCCAGCACCCTCGTAGCGGTCGCGGGGGACACTGAAGCTTTCTTT. Translated, it gives CASTLVAVAGDTEAFF.

The CDR3 nucleotides are TGTGCCAGCACCATGGGGGCTAGCGGGAGCCTTGCCGATGAGCAGTTCTTC. It codes for CASTMGASGSLADEQFF. The chain recombines TRBV5-5 with TRBJ2-1; 10 nucleotides line up with TRBD2. The CDR3 is 17 amino acids. CDR1 is SGHKS and CDR2 is YYEKEE in the germline V gene (reference sequence). V lost 6 bases, J lost 8 bases, and 17 bases stayed unmatched. Variable domain in full (rest from reference TRBV5-5 and TRBJ2-1): DAGVTQSPTHLIKTRGQQVTLRCSPISGHKSVSWYQQVLGQGPQFIFQYYEKEERGRGNFPDRFSARQFPNYSSELNVNALLLGDSALYLCASTMGASGSLADEQFFGPGTRLTVL.

The chain has TRBV5-1 and TRBJ2-7; TRBD1 matches at 9 bases. CDR1 is SGHRS, CDR2 YFSETQ, per germline. This CDR3 comprises 17 residues. The V segment lost 0 bases and the J segment 1 base; nucleotides outside the gene matches: 8. The CDR3 nucleotides read TGCGCCAGCAGCTTGGCCTCTACAGGGGGCTATTCCTACGAGCAGTACTTC. Its translation: CASSLASTGGYSYEQYF.

The chain combines TRBV20-1 with TRBJ2-2; 8 bases fit TRBD2. After removal of 6 bases from V and 2 bases from J, the junction contained 8 bases not matched to a gene. Germline lookup yields CDR1 DFQATT and CDR2 SNEGSKA (reference sequence). There are 15 residues in the CDR3. The CDR3 DNA sequence: TGCAGTGCCTCGGGGGGGGGGCTAAACACCGGGGAGCTGTTTTTT. This gives the protein CSASGGGLNTGELFF.

This clonotype was found many times. CDR3 sequence (DNA): TGCAGTGCTTGGGGGGACCTCCAAGAGACCCAGTACTTC. It codes for CSAWGDLQETQYF. The chain has TRBV20-1 and TRBJ2-5, with D tentatively TRBD2 (6 bases). The germline gives CDR1 DFQATT, CDR2 SNEGSKA (reference sequence). The CDR3 has 13 residues. Trimming took 5 bases from V and 1 from J, leaving 11 bases between them.

The rearrangement joins TRBV20-1 to TRBJ2-7; possible D gene TRBD2, 5 bases. The germline CDR1 and CDR2 sequences are DFQATT and SNEGSKA (reference sequence). Deletions cut 0 bases from V and 6 bases from J, with 15 bases between. The CDR3 is 14 residues long. CDR3 protein: CSAREGSVPSEQYF. For the CDR3, the DNA is TGCAGTGCTAGAGAGGGGAGCGTTCCTAGCGAGCAGTACTTC.

The chain couples TRBV6-5 to TRBJ1-5; 7 nucleotides match TRBD1. CDR1 and CDR2 from the germline V gene are MNHEY and SVGAGI. The CDR3 is made up of 14 amino acids. The trim removed 2 bases at V and 3 bases at J, leaving 1 base unmatched. The CDR3 protein is CASSYGTDNQPQHF. The CDR3 region has the DNA TGTGCCAGCAGTTACGGGACAGACAATCAGCCCCAGCATTTT.

The genes are TRBV29-1 and TRBJ2-1; D perhaps matches TRBD1 (6 bases). Germline loops: CDR1 SQVTM, CDR2 ANQGSEA. CDR3 length equals 13 residues. V dropped 7 bases and J dropped 2 bases, with 12 bases sitting between them. In DNA form, the CDR3 reads TGCAGCGCCGACAGGCCAACCTACAATGAGCAGTTCTTC. Its translation: CSADRPTYNEQFF.

The genes are TRBV4-3 and TRBJ2-3, with TRBD2 matching 9 bases. The CDR3 spans 15 residues. Per the germline V gene, CDR1 is LGHNA and CDR2 is YSLEER. The V segment lost 4 bases and the J segment 5 bases; nucleotides outside the gene matches: 7. The CDR3 DNA reads TGCGCCAGCAGCCCATTAGCGGGAGTCATAGATACGCAGTATTTT. Translated: CASSPLAGVIDTQYF.